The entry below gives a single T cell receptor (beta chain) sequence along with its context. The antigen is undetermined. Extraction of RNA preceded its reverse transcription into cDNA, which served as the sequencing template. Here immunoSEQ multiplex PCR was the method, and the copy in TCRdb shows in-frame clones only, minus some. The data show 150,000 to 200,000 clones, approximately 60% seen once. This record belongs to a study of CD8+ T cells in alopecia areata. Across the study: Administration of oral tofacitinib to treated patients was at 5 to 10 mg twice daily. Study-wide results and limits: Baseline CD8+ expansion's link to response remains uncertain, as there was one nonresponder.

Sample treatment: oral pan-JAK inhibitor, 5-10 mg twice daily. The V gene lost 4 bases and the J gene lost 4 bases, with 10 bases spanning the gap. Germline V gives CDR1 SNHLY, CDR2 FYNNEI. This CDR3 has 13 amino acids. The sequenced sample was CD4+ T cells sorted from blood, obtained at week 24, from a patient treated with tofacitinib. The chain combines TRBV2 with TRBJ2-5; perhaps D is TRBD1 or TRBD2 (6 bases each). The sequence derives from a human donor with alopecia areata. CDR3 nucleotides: TGTGCCAGCAGTGGGGGGGCGGCAGAGACCCAGTACTTC. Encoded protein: CASSGGAAETQYF.